The clone carrying this TCR beta chain was counted ten times or more. The target antigen is unknown. This sample was taken from a study of T-cell memory formation after mild COVID-19. Study-level points and caveats: Clones that contracted clustered mainly in CM and EM if CD4+ and in EMRA if CD8+.

TCRdb analysed the 5' RACE reads with MiXCR anew, one entry per CDR3 protein. The data show hundreds of thousands of distinct CDR3 sequences, roughly 13% seen once. The CDR3 is made up of 13 amino acids. The junction had 3 bases not matched to a gene; V was cut back by 4 bases and J by 3 bases. CDR1 is MGHRA and CDR2 is YSYEKL in the germline V gene. The receptor was isolated from a man between 18 and 35 years old who had mild COVID-19 (a few samples of this study predate the infection). Cell type and time point are not known. Sequencing was done on a sample of PBMCs or a T cell subset sorted from them (not recorded which). V gene TRBV4-1 combines with J gene TRBJ2-7, with 7 positions matching TRBD1. The CDR3 coding sequence is TGCGCCAGCAGCCCTTGGGACAGCTACGAGCAGTACTTC. Protein sequence: CASSPWDSYEQYF.